This TCR beta chain originates from a study of CD8+CD57+ T cells in acquired aplastic anemia. Study at large: An average of roughly 3 ug of DNA was obtained from sorted CD4+ and CD8+ cells.

Patients included in sequencing had previously demonstrated CD8+CD57+ cell expansion by flow cytometry. The cohort consisted entirely of patients having severe acquired aplastic anemia. The blood sampling took place in patients who had so far received no therapy. V trimming: 5 bases; J trimming: 4 bases; junction bases outside the gene matches: 8. The CDR3 is 15 residues long. Per the germline V gene, CDR1 is PRHDT and CDR2 is FYEKMQ (reference sequence). Profiling of TCR beta VDJ combinations and CDR3 sequences used genomic DNA as template. TCRdb re-derived calls from the reads in MiXCR, one entry per CDR3 protein. The top ten hold approximately 15% of the sample, which has about 58,000 distinct CDR3 sequences, roughly 60% seen once.

Specimen: sorted CD4+, CD8+, or CD8+CD57+ T cells (not recorded which) from PBMCs. This TCR was recovered from a human donor with aplastic anemia. V usage is TRBV13 and J usage is TRBJ2-5, with 9 bases aligning to TRBD1. The CDR3 DNA reads as TGTGCCAGCAGCCTGGGACAGGGAAGGGGAGAGACCCAGTACTTC. Protein sequence: CASSLGQGRGETQYF. The whole variable domain, remainder taken from reference TRBV13 and TRBJ2-5, is AAGVIQSPRHLIKEKRETATLKCYPIPRHDTVYWYQQGPGQDPQFLISFYEKMQSDKGSIPDRFSAQQFSDYHSELNMSSLELGDSALYFCASSLGQGRGETQYFGPGTRLLVL.